The 9 T cell receptor beta chains reported below all come from one sample, sequenced in a study of cytomegalovirus exposure and HLA in healthy donors. The PCR had 60 Vbeta and 13 Jbeta primers. TCRdb's copy holds only in-frame clones and misses some; the assay was immunoSEQ multiplex PCR. Its table lists around 75,000 clones. Sequenced input: PBMCs. These receptors all stem from a man between 35 and 55 years old in good health and CMV-seronegative.

The J gene is TRBJ1-4, the V gene TRBV19, with D uncertain. Germline V lookup: CDR1 LNHDA, CDR2 SQIVND (reference sequence). The CDR3 runs 14 residues. V lost 1 base to trimming and J lost 4 bases, with 7 bases between them. The CDR3, as DNA: TGTGCCAGTAGTATAGGAAGCTTTAATGAAAAACTGTTTTTT. It yields the protein CASSIGSFNEKLFF.

The chain employs TRBV6-5 and TRBJ1-2, with TRBD1 identical over 11 bases. The CDR3 contains 14 residues. Germline CDR1 and CDR2: MNHEY and SVGAGI. The V gene end was trimmed by 6 bases and the J gene end by 8 bases; junction bases not matched to a gene: 8. This CDR3 reads CASSRGTGGMGYTF. DNA of the CDR3: TGTGCCAGCAGCAGAGGGACAGGGGGGATGGGCTACACCTTC.

The chain links TRBV6-1 to TRBJ1-1, with 9 bases fitting TRBD1. CDR1 and CDR2 from the germline V gene are MNHNS and SASEGT. This CDR3 has 16 amino acids. The ends lost 1 base at V and 5 bases at J; junction bases unmatched: 8. CDR3 DNA: TGTGCCAGCAGTGAAGACAGGGGGCATCGGGGTACTGAAGCTTTCTTT. This codes for CASSEDRGHRGTEAFF.

As regards this clone: Distinct nucleotide sequences in the sample also encode this CDR3. V gene TRBV5-1 combines with J gene TRBJ2-5; 10 bases are a match to TRBD1. Per germline, CDR1 SGHRS and CDR2 YFSETQ. Germline trimming cut 0 bases from V and 5 bases from J; bases unmatched to any gene: 4. The CDR3 runs 15 residues. The CDR3 reads CASSLAGTGEETQYF. The CDR3 DNA reads as TGCGCCAGCAGCTTGGCCGGGACAGGGGAGGAGACCCAGTACTTC.

The rearrangement links TRBV6-6 to TRBJ1-2; D not resolved. CDR3 length equals 13 residues. V shed 2 bases and J shed 8 bases, with 12 bases lying between them. The germline V gene has CDR1 MNHNY and CDR2 SVGAGI (reference sequence). The chain's CDR3 is CASSYVEFGGYTF. In DNA form, the CDR3 reads TGTGCCAGCAGTTACGTCGAATTCGGGGGCTACACCTTC.

The chain has TRBV4-3 and TRBJ1-6; TRBD1 might be the D (6 bases). Trimming shortened V by 4 bases and J by 4 bases, and 8 bases separated the two germline ends. This CDR3 contains 14 residues. Germline assignment: CDR1 LGHNA and CDR2 YSLEER. The chain's CDR3 is CASSPGQYNSPLHF. CDR3 nucleotides: TGCGCCAGCAGCCCCGGACAGTATAATTCACCCCTCCACTTT.

This rearrangement joins TRBV11-2 to TRBJ1-1; D ambiguous. This CDR3 spans 16 amino acids. Germline CDR1 is SGHAT and CDR2 is FQNNGV. Between the trimmed V and J ends, which lost 1 base and 5 bases, there was a span of 17 bases. The CDR3 coding sequence is TGTGCCAGCAGCTTAGGTAAGGACTGGACTGCGACTGAAGCTTTCTTT. The encoded protein is CASSLGKDWTATEAFF.

V usage is TRBV30 and J usage is TRBJ1-1; 11 bases line up with TRBD1. Germline V gene lookup returns CDR1 GTSNPN and CDR2 SVGIG (reference sequence). CDR3 length: 13 residues. With V trimmed by 2 bases and J by 11 bases, 7 bases remained unmatched. The CDR3 loop is CAWSPSRDRGAFF. CDR3 nucleotides: TGTGCCTGGAGTCCCTCCCGGGACAGGGGGGCTTTCTTT.

The DNA of the CDR3 is TGTGCCTGGAGCGGGACAGGATTACGAATTATTGATACGCAGTATTTT. Translation gives CAWSGTGLRIIDTQYF. The V gene is TRBV30, the J gene TRBJ2-3; 8 positions agree with TRBD1. Unmatched junction bases numbered 14, after V lost 3 bases and J lost 6 bases. The length of the CDR3 is 16 residues. Germline-derived CDR1 and CDR2 are GTSNPN and SVGIG (reference sequence).